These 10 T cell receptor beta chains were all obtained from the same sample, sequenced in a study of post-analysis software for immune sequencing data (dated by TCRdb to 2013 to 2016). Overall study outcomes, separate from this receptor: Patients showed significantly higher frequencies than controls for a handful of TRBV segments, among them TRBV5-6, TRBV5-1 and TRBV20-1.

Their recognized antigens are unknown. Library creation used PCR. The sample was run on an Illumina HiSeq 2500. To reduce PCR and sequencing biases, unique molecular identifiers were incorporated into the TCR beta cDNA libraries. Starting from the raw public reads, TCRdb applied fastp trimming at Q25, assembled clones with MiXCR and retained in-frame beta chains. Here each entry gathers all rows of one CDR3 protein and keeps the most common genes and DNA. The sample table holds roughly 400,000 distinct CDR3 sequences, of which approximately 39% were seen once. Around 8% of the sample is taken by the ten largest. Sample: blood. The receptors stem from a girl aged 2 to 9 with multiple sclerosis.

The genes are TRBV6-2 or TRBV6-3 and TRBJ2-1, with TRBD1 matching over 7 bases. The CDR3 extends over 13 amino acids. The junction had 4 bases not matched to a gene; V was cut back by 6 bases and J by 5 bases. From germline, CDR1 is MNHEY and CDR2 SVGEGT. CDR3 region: CASRRQGNNEQFF. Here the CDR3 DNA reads TGTGCCAGCAGACGACAGGGAAACAATGAGCAGTTCTTC.

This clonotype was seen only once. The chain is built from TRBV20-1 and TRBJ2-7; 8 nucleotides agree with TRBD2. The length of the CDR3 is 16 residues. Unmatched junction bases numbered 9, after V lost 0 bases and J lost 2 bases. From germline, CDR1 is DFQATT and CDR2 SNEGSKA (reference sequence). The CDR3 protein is CSARDGSGGFPYEQYF. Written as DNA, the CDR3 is TGCAGTGCTAGAGATGGGAGCGGGGGTTTTCCCTACGAGCAGTACTTC.

The CDR3 is CASSLIEDGYTF. The CDR3 DNA sequence: TGTGCCAGCAGCTTAATCGAGGATGGCTACACCTTC. J is TRBJ1-2 and V is TRBV7-9; D uncertain. Germline-derived CDR1 and CDR2 are SEHNR and FQNEAQ (reference sequence). Trimming left V 2 bases short and J 6 bases short, with 7 bases between. The CDR3 is made up of 12 amino acids.

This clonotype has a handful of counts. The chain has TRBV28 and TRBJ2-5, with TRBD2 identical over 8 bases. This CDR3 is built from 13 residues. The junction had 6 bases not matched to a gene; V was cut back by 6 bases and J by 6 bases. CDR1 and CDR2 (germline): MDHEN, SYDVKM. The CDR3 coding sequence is TGTGCCAGCAGCGGGGGACTAGGCAAGACCCAGTACTTC. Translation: CASSGGLGKTQYF.

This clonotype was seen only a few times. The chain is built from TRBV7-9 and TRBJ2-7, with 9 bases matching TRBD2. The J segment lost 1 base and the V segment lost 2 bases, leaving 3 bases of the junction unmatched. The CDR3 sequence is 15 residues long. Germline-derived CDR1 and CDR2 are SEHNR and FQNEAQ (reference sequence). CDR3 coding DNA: TGTGCCAGCAGCTTAAGCCTAGCGGGATCCTACGAGCAGTACTTC. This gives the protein CASSLSLAGSYEQYF.

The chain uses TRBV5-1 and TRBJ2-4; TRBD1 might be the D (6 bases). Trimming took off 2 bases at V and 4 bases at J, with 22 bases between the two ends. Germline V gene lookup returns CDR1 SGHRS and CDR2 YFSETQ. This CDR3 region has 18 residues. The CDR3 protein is CASSFRGEAEVAKNIQYF. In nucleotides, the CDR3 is TGCGCCAGCAGCTTCAGGGGTGAAGCGGAGGTAGCTAAAAACATTCAGTACTTC.

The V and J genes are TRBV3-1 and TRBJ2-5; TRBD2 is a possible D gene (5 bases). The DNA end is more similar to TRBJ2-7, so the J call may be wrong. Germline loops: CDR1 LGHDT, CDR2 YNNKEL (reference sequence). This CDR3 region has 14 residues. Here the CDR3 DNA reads TGTGCCAGCAGCCACGCAGTTAGAGGGAACGAGCAGTACTTC. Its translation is CASSHAVRGNEQYF.

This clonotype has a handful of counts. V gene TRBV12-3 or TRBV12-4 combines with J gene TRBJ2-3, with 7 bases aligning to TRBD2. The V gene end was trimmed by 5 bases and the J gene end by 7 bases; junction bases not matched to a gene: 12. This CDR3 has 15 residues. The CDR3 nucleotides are TGTGCCAGCAGTCCCACGGGAGGCAGACGGTATACGCAGTATTTT. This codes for CASSPTGGRRYTQYF.

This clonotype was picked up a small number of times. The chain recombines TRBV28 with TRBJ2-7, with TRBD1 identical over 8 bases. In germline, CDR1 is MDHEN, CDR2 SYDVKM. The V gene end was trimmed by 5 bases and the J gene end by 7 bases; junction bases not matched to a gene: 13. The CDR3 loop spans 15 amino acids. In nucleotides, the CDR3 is TGTGCCAGCAGTACTTTCGCAGGGGGCGCGGAGGAGCAGTACTTC. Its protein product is CASSTFAGGAEEQYF.

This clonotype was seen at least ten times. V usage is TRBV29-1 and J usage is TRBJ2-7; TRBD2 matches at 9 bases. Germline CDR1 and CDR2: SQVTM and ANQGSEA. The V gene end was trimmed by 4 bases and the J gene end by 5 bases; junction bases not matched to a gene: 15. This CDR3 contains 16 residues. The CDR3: CSVGRLRGSGSDEQYF. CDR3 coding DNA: TGCAGCGTTGGGAGGTTGAGGGGTAGCGGGAGCGACGAGCAGTACTTC.